A selection of T cell receptor beta chains follows, all from one sample in a study of CD8 T cells in ankylosing spondylitis. From the 5' RACE reads, TCRdb called clonotypes with MiXCR, one entry per CDR3 protein. Here the sample spans 750,000 to 850,000 distinct CDR3 sequences, roughly 10% being singletons. Sequenced sample: blood, either unsorted or a sorted T cell fraction (not recorded which). Source of these receptors: a male donor with ankylosing spondylitis. CDR3s include the opening cysteine and the closing phenylalanine or tryptophan. Fields, in order: J gene, clone size, V gene, D gene, CDR3 length, CDR3 protein. D genes are given only for firm matches. Part of the rows lack a size; the others show once, few, many or a class for expanded clones.

>TRBJ2-7|.|TRBV7-2|TRBD2|15
CASSLAAGGSYEQYF
>TRBJ2-7|few|TRBV27|TRBD1|15
CASSYRTGVSYEQYF
>TRBJ2-3|many|TRBV29-1|.|12
CSVVRVGDTQYF
>TRBJ2-2|many|TRBV5-1|TRBD2|16
CASSLLAGGSVGELFF
>TRBJ1-3|.|TRBV6-5|.|16
CASSYGDPRDGNTIYF
>TRBJ2-1|few|TRBV12-3/TRBV12-4|.|16
CASSLVEAGRNNEQFF
>TRBJ2-7|many|TRBV6-1|.|13
CASSGTGTYEQYF
>TRBJ2-7|few|TRBV20-1|.|14
CSARASGPSSEQYF
>TRBJ2-7|many|TRBV20-1|TRBD2|13
CSASGRSPHEQYF
>TRBJ1-5|.|TRBV7-2|.|14
CASSLRGMVQPQRF
>TRBJ2-6|many|TRBV2|.|15
CASSPGSSGANVLTF
>TRBJ1-2|.|TRBV18|.|13
CASSPPNNYGYTF
>TRBJ1-5|many|TRBV20-1|.|13
CSAIPDSNQPQHF
>TRBJ2-3|many|TRBV4-3|.|14
CASSPRWGPDTQYF
>TRBJ2-1|.|TRBV5-1|TRBD2|16
CASSLLAGGAYNEQFF
>TRBJ2-1|many|TRBV4-2|TRBD2|16
CASSQDRGLAGLPQFF
>TRBJ1-1|few|TRBV28|.|11
CASSRGLKAFF
>TRBJ2-2|.|TRBV7-9|.|14
CASSSGLYTGELFF
>TRBJ2-7|.|TRBV7-9|TRBD1|11
CAGQETYEQYF
>TRBJ1-3|few|TRBV25-1|.|12
CASRGFGNTIYF
>TRBJ2-1|.|TRBV20-1|.|12
CSARGRFNEQFF
>TRBJ2-7|few|TRBV7-2|.|14
CASSLVWQGTEQYF
>TRBJ1-6|few|TRBV7-2|.|13
CASSLNRGSPLHF
>TRBJ2-3|.|TRBV5-1|.|12
CASSLELDTQYF
>TRBJ1-1|.|TRBV7-6|.|16
CASSLAVAGLSTEAFF
>TRBJ2-2|few|TRBV28|.|18
CASSSRPRAGARTGELFF
>TRBJ2-1|many|TRBV15|TRBD1|17
CATSRDHLDRDYNEQFF
>TRBJ2-1|few|TRBV28|.|14
CASSLPRGGNEQFF
>TRBJ2-3|few|TRBV7-9|.|11
CASSFTGTPNF
>TRBJ2-5|many|TRBV20-1|.|12
CSAPTYQETQYF
>TRBJ2-7|many|TRBV6-2/TRBV6-3|TRBD1|16
CASSQTRGQFFYEQYF
>TRBJ2-2|many|TRBV15|TRBD2|15
CATSRDRGVPGELFF
>TRBJ2-7|few|TRBV4-3|.|13
CASSQDQGREQYF
>TRBJ1-2|many|TRBV6-1|.|14
CASTTRQANYGYTF
>TRBJ2-5|.|TRBV20-1|.|13
CSALTGKEETQYF
>TRBJ1-5|many|TRBV20-1|TRBD1|16
CSASNIGTGSNQPQHF
>TRBJ1-1|few|TRBV27|.|13
CASSIGWNTEAFF
>TRBJ2-1|many|TRBV20-1|.|13
CSTKTTGYNEQFF
>TRBJ2-5|many|TRBV20-1|.|13
CSAPSLGQETQYF
>TRBJ2-7|few|TRBV6-4|.|15
CASSDSGTRIYEQYF
>TRBJ1-2|.|TRBV29-1|TRBD1|13
CSVQGQGAVGYTF
>TRBJ2-7|many|TRBV29-1|.|13
CSVEFDGSYEQYF
>TRBJ2-7|few|TRBV7-2|.|15
CASSLGPASSYEQYF
>TRBJ2-1|few|TRBV20-1|.|14
CSARRRGALNEQFF
>TRBJ2-3|.|TRBV12-3/TRBV12-4|TRBD2|15
CASSLWRGNTDTQYF
>TRBJ1-5|many|TRBV20-1|TRBD1|15
CSAGDSRLSNQPQHF